The 11 T cell receptor beta chains listed next were all sequenced from one sample in a study of monozygotic twins with inflammatory bowel disease. No DNA is given; TCRdb re-called the 5' RACE reads and lists each CDR3 protein once. The sample features a few hundred thousand distinct CDR3 sequences, with less than 6.5% in its top ten. The sequenced material came from blood. The receptors here all came from a human donor with ulcerative colitis or Crohn's disease, or a healthy co-twin of an affected twin (not recorded which).

J is TRBJ2-1 and V is TRBV4-3. The CDR3 consists of 14 residues. Germline V gene sequence: CDR1 LGHNA, CDR2 YSLEER. Here the CDR3 reads CASSQAVRYNEQFF.

V and J are TRBV6-5 and TRBJ1-1; lacking DNA, the TRBD1 call made by TCRdb goes unchecked. Germline V gene sequence: CDR1 MNHEY, CDR2 SVGAGI. The CDR3 length is 14 residues. The CDR3 reads CASSYDMDRGEAFF.

The V call is TRBV29-1, the J call TRBJ2-5; the TCRdb D gene call, TRBD2, has no DNA to confirm it. In germline, CDR1 is SQVTM, CDR2 ANQGSEA. The CDR3 consists of 16 residues. The CDR3 region is CSGLGTTSGFGETQYF.

This sequence joins TRBV3-1 and TRBJ2-6; TCRdb's D call of TRBD1 is untestable without DNA. This CDR3 comprises 19 residues. Germline lookup yields CDR1 LGHDT and CDR2 YNNKEL (reference sequence). This chain's CDR3 is CASSQEKYRGRPGANVLTF.

This chain links TRBV9 with TRBJ2-5; TCRdb outputs TRBD1, but without DNA this stays unchecked. The CDR3 contains 14 residues. Germline loops: CDR1 SGDLS, CDR2 YYNGEE. The CDR3 loop is CASSAQTGLETQYF.

The genes are TRBV5-1 and TRBJ2-7; TCRdb designates TRBD1, a call that cannot be tested without DNA. CDR1 is SGHRS and CDR2 is YFSETQ in the germline V gene. The CDR3 runs to 16 residues. The CDR3 sequence: CASSLKDRVPTYEQYF.

CDR3 region: CASSMGTSSYNEQFF. This rearrangement joins TRBV5-1 to TRBJ2-1; TCRdb designates TRBD2, a call that cannot be tested without DNA. The CDR3 contains 15 residues. Looked up from germline, CDR1 is SGHRS and CDR2 is YFSETQ. The variable domain in full, with the rest retrieved from reference TRBV5-1 and TRBJ2-1, is KAGVTQTPRYLIKTRGQQVTLSCSPISGHRSVSWYQQTPGQGLQFLFEYFSETQRNKGNFPGRFSGRQFSNSRSEMNVSTLELGDSALYLCASSMGTSSYNEQFFGPGTRLTVL.

This rearrangement joins TRBV7-2 to TRBJ2-3. Germline V gives CDR1 SGHTA, CDR2 FQGNSA. CDR3 length: 17 residues. CDR3 region: CASSPYGGLTIRDTQYF.

The gene calls are TRBV11-2 and TRBJ2-5; TCRdb's D gene call, TRBD2, goes unchecked for lack of DNA. This CDR3 has 18 residues. Per the germline V gene, CDR1 is SGHAT and CDR2 is FQNNGV. CDR3 residues: CASSPERIAGGRLETQYF.

This rearrangement joins TRBV27 to TRBJ2-3; TCRdb indicates TRBD2, and absent DNA this call remains unverified. Germline CDR1 is MNHEY and CDR2 is SMNVEV (reference sequence). CDR3 size: 18 residues. CDR3 protein: CASSLGLQLAGAADTQYF.

The chain links TRBV7-3 to TRBJ2-7; checking the TCRdb D call of TRBD2 is not possible without DNA. This CDR3 has 14 amino acids. Germline CDR1 SGHTA, CDR2 FQGTGA. CDR3 protein: CASSLSGGADEQYF.